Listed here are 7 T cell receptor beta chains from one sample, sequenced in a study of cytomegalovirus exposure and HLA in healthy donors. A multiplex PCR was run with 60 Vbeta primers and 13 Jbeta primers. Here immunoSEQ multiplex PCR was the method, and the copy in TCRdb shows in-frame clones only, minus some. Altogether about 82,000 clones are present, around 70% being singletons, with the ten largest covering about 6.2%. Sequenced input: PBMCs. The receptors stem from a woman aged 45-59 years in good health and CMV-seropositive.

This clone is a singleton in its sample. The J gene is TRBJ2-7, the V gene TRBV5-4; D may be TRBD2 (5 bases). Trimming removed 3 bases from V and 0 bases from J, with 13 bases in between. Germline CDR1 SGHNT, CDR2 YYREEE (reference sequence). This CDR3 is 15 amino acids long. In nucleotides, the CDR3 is TGTGCCAGCAGCTCCATGAGCGGTTCCTCCTACGAGCAGTACTTC. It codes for CASSSMSGSSYEQYF.

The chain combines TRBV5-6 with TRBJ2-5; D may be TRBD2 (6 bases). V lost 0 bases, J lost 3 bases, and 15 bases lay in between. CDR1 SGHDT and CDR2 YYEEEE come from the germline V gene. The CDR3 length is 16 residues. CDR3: CASSLVGLNRKETQYF. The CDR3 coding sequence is TGTGCCAGCAGCTTGGTGGGACTCAACCGGAAAGAGACCCAGTACTTC.

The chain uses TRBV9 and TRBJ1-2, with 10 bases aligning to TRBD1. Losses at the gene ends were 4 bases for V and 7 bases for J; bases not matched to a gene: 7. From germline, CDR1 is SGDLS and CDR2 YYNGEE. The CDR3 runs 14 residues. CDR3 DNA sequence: TGTGCCAGCAGCTCCCGACAGGGGGCGGTTGGCTACACCTTC. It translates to CASSSRQGAVGYTF.

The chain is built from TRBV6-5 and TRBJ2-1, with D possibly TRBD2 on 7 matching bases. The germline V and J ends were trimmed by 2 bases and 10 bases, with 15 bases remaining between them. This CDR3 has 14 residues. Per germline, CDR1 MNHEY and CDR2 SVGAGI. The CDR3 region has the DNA TGTGCCAGCAGTTACGGAAGGGGCGGGGGCGAGCAGTTCTTC. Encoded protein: CASSYGRGGGEQFF.

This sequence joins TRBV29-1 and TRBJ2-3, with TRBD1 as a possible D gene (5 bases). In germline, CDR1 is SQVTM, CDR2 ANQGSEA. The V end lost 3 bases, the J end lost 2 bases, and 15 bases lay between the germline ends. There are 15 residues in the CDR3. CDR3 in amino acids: CSVDGAEPNTDTQYF. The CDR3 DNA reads TGCAGCGTTGATGGGGCGGAACCTAACACAGATACGCAGTATTTT.

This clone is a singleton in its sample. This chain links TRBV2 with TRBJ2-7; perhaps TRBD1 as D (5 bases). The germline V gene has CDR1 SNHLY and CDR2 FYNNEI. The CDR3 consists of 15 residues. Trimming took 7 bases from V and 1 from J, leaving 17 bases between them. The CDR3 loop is CASKDRHVGSYEQYF. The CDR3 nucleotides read TGTGCCAGCAAAGACAGACACGTCGGGTCCTACGAGCAGTACTTC.

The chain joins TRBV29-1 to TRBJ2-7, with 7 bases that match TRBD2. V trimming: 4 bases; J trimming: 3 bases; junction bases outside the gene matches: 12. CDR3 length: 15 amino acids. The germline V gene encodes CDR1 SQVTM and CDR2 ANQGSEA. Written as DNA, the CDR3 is TGCAGCGTTGCGGGAGGTGGGTCAAGGGGCTACGAGCAGTACTTC. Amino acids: CSVAGGGSRGYEQYF.